One and the same sample provided the 8 T cell receptor beta chains below, sequenced in a study of blood T cell repertoires in COVID-19. The data were produced by immunoSEQ multiplex PCR, yet TCRdb's version contains in-frame clones alone and is incomplete. The data hold around 150,000 clones, with more than 65% observed a single time. Sample: peripheral blood. These receptors all come from a man aged 55 to 70 with acute or convalescent COVID-19.

The gene calls are TRBV19 and TRBJ1-2; the D gene is possibly TRBD1 (5 bases). This CDR3 is built from 14 residues. The ends were cut back, 2 bases at V and 2 bases at J, with 9 bases in the middle. Germline CDR1 LNHDA, CDR2 SQIVND (reference sequence). CDR3: CASSITGANYGYTF. CDR3 nucleotides: TGTGCCAGTAGTATAACAGGCGCAAACTATGGCTACACCTTC.

The chain couples TRBV6-6 to TRBJ1-5, with 8 positions matching TRBD1. The V and J ends lost 5 bases and 0 bases, in that order; junction bases with no gene match: 18. Germline CDR1 reads MNHNY; CDR2 reads SVGAGI (reference sequence). CDR3 length: 20 amino acids. In nucleotides, the CDR3 is TGTGCCAGCAGTCCAACTTCTGGGACAGGAGCATCTTATAGCAATCAGCCCCAGCATTTT. Its protein is CASSPTSGTGASYSNQPQHF.

This clone was seen only a few times. The gene calls are TRBV30 and TRBJ2-4; D is ambiguous. This CDR3 is built from 12 residues. V shed 5 bases and J shed 5 bases, with 10 bases lying between them. Germline-derived CDR1 and CDR2 are GTSNPN and SVGIG (reference sequence). Written as DNA, the CDR3 is TGTGCCTGGGCCTCCTCGGAAAACATTCAGTACTTC. As protein: CAWASSENIQYF.

The chain has TRBV2 and TRBJ2-7, with 8 bases identical to TRBD2. CDR1 is SNHLY, CDR2 FYNNEI, per germline. Germline trimming cut 5 bases from V and 4 bases from J; bases unmatched to any gene: 7. The CDR3 totals 14 residues. CDR3 sequence reads: CASSRSGSIYEQYF. CDR3 nucleotide sequence: TGTGCCAGCAGTCGCAGCGGGAGTATATACGAGCAGTACTTC.

This sequence joins TRBV3-1 (or the pseudogene TRBV3-2) and TRBJ2-7; tentative D call: TRBD2 (6 bases). The CDR3 has 12 amino acids. Trimming shortened V by 4 bases and J by 3 bases, and 7 bases separated the two germline ends. Looked up from germline, CDR1 is LGHDT and CDR2 is YNNKEL (reference sequence). CDR3 in DNA: TGTGCCAGCAGCCGCGGGGACTACGAGCAGTACTTC. This codes for CASSRGDYEQYF.

CDR3 in amino acids: CASSLSGDLNTGELFF. The CDR3 coding sequence is TGTGCCAGCAGCTTATCTGGGGACTTAAACACCGGGGAGCTGTTTTTT. J is TRBJ2-2 and V is TRBV7-9; tentatively, D is TRBD2 (6 bases). Looked up from germline, CDR1 is SEHNR and CDR2 is FQNEAQ (reference sequence). The CDR3 has 16 residues. V was trimmed by 2 bases and J by 2 bases, leaving 12 bases between them.

The chain employs TRBV4-1 and TRBJ1-3; D is ambiguous. V lost 1 base and J lost 7, with 11 bases in between. CDR1 is MGHRA, CDR2 YSYEKL, per germline. The CDR3 length is 14 residues. The CDR3 DNA reads TGCGCCAGCAGCCAAGCTGACACCACGAACACCATATATTTT. The encoded protein is CASSQADTTNTIYF.

This chain joins TRBV27 and TRBJ2-5, with 12 bases that match TRBD2. With 5 bases clipped from V and 5 bases from J, the junction kept 6 bases outside the gene matches. Per germline, CDR1 MNHEY and CDR2 SMNVEV (reference sequence). The CDR3 length is 15 residues. In DNA, the CDR3 is TGTGCCAGCAGTAGACGTGGGACTAGCGGGGAGACCCAGTACTTC. Translating gives CASSRRGTSGETQYF.